This T cell receptor (beta chain) was sequenced in a study of T cell responses to AZD1222 COVID-19 vaccine. Study results and caveats: Most donors were white British and more were female, and clonal diversity was possibly underestimated.

Produced via immunoSEQ multiplex PCR; TCRdb's table is partial and in-frame only. The table lists 40,000 to 55,000 clones, around 90% of them singletons. V was trimmed by 0 bases and J by 7 bases, leaving 10 bases between them. Looked up from germline, CDR1 is SGDLS and CDR2 is YYNGEE. The CDR3 length is 14 residues. Turning to this clone: What it binds is unknown.

This specimen was peripheral blood, taken 28 days after the second AZD1222 dose. This chain uses TRBV9 with TRBJ1-4; D possibly corresponds to TRBD1 (5 bases). This TCR was sampled from an adult who received the AZD1222 COVID-19 vaccine. The CDR3 is CASSVGGVPEKLFF. As DNA, the CDR3 is TGTGCCAGCAGCGTAGGAGGGGTTCCTGAAAAACTGTTTTTT.